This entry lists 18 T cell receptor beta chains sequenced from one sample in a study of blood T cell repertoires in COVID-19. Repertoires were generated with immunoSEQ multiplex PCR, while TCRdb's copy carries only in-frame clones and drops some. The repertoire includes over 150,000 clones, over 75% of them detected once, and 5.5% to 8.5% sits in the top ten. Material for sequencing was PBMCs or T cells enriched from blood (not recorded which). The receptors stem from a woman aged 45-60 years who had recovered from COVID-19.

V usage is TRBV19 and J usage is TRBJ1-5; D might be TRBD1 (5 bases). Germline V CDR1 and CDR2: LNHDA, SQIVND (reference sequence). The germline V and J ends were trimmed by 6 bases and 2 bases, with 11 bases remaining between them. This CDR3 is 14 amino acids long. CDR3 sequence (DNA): TGTGCCAGTAGCCGCGGGGGAGGCAATCAGCCCCAGCATTTT. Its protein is CASSRGGGNQPQHF.

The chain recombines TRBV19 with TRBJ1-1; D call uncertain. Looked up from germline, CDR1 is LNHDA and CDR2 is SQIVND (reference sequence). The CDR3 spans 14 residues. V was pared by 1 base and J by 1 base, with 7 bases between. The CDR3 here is CASSIVRGNTEAFF. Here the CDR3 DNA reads TGTGCCAGTAGTATAGTACGGGGGAACACTGAAGCTTTCTTT.

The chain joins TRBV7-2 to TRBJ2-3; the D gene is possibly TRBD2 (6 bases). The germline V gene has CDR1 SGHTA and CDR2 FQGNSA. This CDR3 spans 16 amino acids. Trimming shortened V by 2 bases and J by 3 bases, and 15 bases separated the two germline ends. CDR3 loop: CASSLFAAEGTDTQYF. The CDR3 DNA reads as TGTGCCAGCAGCTTATTTGCGGCGGAGGGTACAGATACGCAGTATTTT. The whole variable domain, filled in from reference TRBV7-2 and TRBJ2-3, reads GAGVSQSPSNKVTEKGKDVELRCDPISGHTALYWYRQSLGQGLEFLIYFQGNSAPDKSGLPSDRFSAERTGGSVSTLTIQRTQQEDSAVYLCASSLFAAEGTDTQYFGPGTRLTVL.

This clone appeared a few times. Written as DNA, the CDR3 is TGTGCCAGTAGTATAATCGGGAGAACCAATGAGCAGTTCTTC. Translating gives CASSIIGRTNEQFF. The chain is built from TRBV19 and TRBJ2-1, with D tentatively TRBD2 (6 bases). Trimming took 2 bases from V and 6 from J, leaving 11 bases between them. The CDR3 extends over 14 amino acids. From germline, CDR1 is LNHDA and CDR2 SQIVND (reference sequence). Variable domain in full (rest from reference TRBV19 and TRBJ2-1): DGGITQSPKYLFRKEGQNVTLSCEQNLNHDAMYWYRQDPGQGLRLIYYSQIVNDFQKGDIAEGYSVSREKKESFPLTVTSAQKNPTAFYLCASSIIGRTNEQFFGPGTRLTVL.

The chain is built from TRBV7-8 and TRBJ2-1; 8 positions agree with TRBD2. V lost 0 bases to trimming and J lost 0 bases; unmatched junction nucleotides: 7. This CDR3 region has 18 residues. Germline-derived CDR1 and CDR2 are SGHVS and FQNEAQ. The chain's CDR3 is CASSLARGREDSYNEQFF. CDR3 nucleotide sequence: TGTGCCAGCAGCTTAGCGCGAGGGCGGGAGGACTCCTACAATGAGCAGTTCTTC.

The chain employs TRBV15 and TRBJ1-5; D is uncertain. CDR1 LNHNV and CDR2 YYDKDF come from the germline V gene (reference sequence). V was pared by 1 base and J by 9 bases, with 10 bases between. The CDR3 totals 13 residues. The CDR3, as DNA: TGTGCCACCAGCAGAGGTTCCCTATGGCCCCAGCATTTT. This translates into CATSRGSLWPQHF. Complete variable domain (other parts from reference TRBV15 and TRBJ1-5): DAMVIQNPRYQVTQFGKPVTLSCSQTLNHNVMYWYQQKSSQAPKLLFHYYDKDFNNEADTPDNFQSRRPNTSFCFLDIRSPGLGDTAMYLCATSRGSLWPQHFGDGTRLSIL.

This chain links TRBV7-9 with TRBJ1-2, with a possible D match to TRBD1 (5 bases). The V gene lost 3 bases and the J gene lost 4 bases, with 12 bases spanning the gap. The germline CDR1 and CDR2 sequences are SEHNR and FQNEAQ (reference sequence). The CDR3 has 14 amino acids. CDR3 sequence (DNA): TGTGCCAGCAGCTTTTTCGGGGGGAGCTATGGCTACACCTTC. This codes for CASSFFGGSYGYTF.

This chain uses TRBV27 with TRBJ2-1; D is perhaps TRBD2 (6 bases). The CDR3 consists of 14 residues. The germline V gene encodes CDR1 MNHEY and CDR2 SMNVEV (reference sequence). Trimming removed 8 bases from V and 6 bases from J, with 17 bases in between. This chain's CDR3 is CASSLGGSGNEQFF. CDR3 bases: TGTGCCAGCTCCCTGGGGGGATCGGGCAATGAGCAGTTCTTC.

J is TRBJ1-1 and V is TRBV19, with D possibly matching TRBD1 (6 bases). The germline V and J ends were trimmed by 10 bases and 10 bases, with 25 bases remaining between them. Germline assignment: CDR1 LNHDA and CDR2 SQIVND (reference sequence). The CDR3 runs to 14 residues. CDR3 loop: CATSPPTGRLGAFF. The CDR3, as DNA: TGTGCCACCTCCCCCCCTACAGGGCGGCTGGGAGCTTTCTTT. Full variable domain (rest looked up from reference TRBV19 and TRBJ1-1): DGGITQSPKYLFRKEGQNVTLSCEQNLNHDAMYWYRQDPGQGLRLIYYSQIVNDFQKGDIAEGYSVSREKKESFPLTVTSAQKNPTAFYLCATSPPTGRLGAFFGQGTRLTVV.

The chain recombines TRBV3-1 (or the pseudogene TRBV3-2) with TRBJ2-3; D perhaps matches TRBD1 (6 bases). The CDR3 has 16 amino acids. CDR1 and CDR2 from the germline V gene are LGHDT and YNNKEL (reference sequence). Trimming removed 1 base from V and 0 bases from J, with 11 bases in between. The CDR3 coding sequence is TGTGCCAGCAGCCAAGTAACAGGGTTCAGCACAGATACGCAGTATTTT. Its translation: CASSQVTGFSTDTQYF.

CDR3 amino acids: CSVEDGLAGGEAYNEQFF. Written as DNA, the CDR3 is TGCAGCGTTGAAGACGGGCTAGCGGGAGGGGAGGCCTACAATGAGCAGTTCTTC. This chain joins TRBV29-1 and TRBJ2-1; 12 bases agree with TRBD2. The germline CDR1 and CDR2 sequences are SQVTM and ANQGSEA. The CDR3 has 18 residues. The junction had 8 bases not matched to a gene; V was cut back by 0 bases and J by 2 bases.

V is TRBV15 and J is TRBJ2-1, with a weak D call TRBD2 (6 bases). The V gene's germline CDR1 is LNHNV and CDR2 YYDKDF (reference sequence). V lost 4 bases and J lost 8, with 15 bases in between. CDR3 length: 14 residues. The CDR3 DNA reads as TGTGCCACCAGCAACCCCCAGCGGGCTCATGAGCAGTTCTTC. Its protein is CATSNPQRAHEQFF. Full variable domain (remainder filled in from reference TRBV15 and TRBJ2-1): DAMVIQNPRYQVTQFGKPVTLSCSQTLNHNVMYWYQQKSSQAPKLLFHYYDKDFNNEADTPDNFQSRRPNTSFCFLDIRSPGLGDTAMYLCATSNPQRAHEQFFGPGTRLTVL.

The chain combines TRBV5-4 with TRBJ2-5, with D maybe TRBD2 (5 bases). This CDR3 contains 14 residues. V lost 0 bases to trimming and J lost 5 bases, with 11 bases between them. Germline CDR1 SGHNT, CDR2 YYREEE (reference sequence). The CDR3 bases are TGTGCCAGCAGCTTGGCCAACGGGGTCGAGACCCAGTACTTC. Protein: CASSLANGVETQYF.

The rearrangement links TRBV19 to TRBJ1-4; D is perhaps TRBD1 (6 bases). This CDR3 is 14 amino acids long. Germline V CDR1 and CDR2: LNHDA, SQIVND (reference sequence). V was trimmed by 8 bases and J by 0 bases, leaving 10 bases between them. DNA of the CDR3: TGTGCCAGTCGTAAGGGGGCAACTAATGAAAAACTGTTTTTT. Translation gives CASRKGATNEKLFF.

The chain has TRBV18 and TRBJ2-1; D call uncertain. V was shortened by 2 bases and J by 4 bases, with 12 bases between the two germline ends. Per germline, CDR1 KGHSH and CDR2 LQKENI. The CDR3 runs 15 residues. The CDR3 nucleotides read TGTGCCAGCTCACCAATGGCACCAGCGTACAATGAGCAGTTCTTC. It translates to CASSPMAPAYNEQFF.

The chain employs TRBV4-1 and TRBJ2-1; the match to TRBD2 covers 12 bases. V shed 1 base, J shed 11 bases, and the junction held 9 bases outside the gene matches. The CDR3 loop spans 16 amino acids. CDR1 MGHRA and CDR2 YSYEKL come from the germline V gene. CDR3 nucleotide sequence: TGCGCCAGCAGCCAAGTAGGGGCTAGCGGGAGGGCTCAGCAGTTCTTC. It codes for CASSQVGASGRAQQFF.

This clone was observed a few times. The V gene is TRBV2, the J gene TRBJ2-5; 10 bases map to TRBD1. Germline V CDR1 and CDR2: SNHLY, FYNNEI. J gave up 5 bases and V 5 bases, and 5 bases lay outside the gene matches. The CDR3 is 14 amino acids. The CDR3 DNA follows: TGTGCCAGCAGTCCCGGGACAGGGGCTGAGACCCAGTACTTC. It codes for CASSPGTGAETQYF. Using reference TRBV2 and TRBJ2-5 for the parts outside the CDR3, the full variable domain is EPEVTQTPSHQVTQMGQEVILRCVPISNHLYFYWYRQILGQKVEFLVSFYNNEISEKSEIFDDQFSVERPDGSNFTLKIRSTKLEDSAMYFCASSPGTGAETQYFGPGTRLLVL.

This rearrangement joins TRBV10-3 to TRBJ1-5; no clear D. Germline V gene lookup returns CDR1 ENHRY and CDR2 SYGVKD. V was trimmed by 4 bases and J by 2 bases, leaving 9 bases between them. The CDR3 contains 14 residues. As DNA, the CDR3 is TGTGCCATCAGTGGTGACATTGGCAATCAGCCCCAGCATTTT. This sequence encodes CAISGDIGNQPQHF.